The 14 T cell receptor beta chains given below trace back to one sample, sequenced in a study of T-cell memory formation after mild COVID-19. TCRdb analysed the 5' RACE reads with MiXCR anew, one entry per CDR3 protein. The top ten clones hold roughly an eighth of a sample with approximately 500,000 distinct CDR3 sequences, approximately 23% of them seen once. Input material: PBMCs or a T cell subset sorted from them (not recorded which). The receptors shown here come from an adult woman who had mild COVID-19 (a few samples of this study predate the infection). Cell type and time point are not known.

There are a few counts of this clonotype. The J gene is TRBJ2-7, the V gene TRBV6-5; 9 nucleotides agree with TRBD1. The CDR3 covers 17 residues. V shed 4 bases and J 2 bases; nucleotides not matched to a gene: 12. CDR1 is MNHEY, CDR2 SVGAGI, per germline. This chain's CDR3 is CASSSPSGTGFPYEQYF. The CDR3 DNA follows: TGTGCCAGCAGTTCCCCTTCCGGGACAGGGTTTCCCTACGAGCAGTACTTC.

The genes are TRBV2 and TRBJ1-4; possible D gene TRBD1, 6 bases. There are 15 residues in the CDR3. Trimming stripped 4 bases from V and 11 bases from J, with 20 bases between. Germline assignment: CDR1 SNHLY and CDR2 FYNNEI. The CDR3 coding sequence is TGTGCCAGCAGTGTACGGACAGTTCGGGTTGACAAACTGTTTTTT. It encodes CASSVRTVRVDKLFF.

This clonotype was observed a handful of times. This rearrangement joins TRBV7-9 to TRBJ1-2; D remains unclear. V was clipped by 1 base and J by 2 bases, with 11 bases between them. Germline V lookup: CDR1 SEHNR, CDR2 FQNEAQ (reference sequence). The CDR3 consists of 15 residues. The CDR3 region is CASSLVLTENYGYTF. CDR3 bases: TGTGCCAGCAGCTTAGTTCTAACAGAGAACTATGGCTACACCTTC.

The V gene is TRBV6-2 or TRBV6-3, the J gene TRBJ2-1; 9 positions match TRBD2. The CDR3 has 15 amino acids. Germline V gene sequence: CDR1 MNHEY, CDR2 SVGEGT. With V trimmed by 6 bases and J by 9 bases, 12 bases remained unmatched. The CDR3 coding sequence is TGTGCCAGCAGCCTCAAGGCGGGAGGGCGTGGTGAGCAGTTCTTC. Translation gives CASSLKAGGRGEQFF.

V and J are TRBV6-6 and TRBJ2-3; 12 nucleotides agree with TRBD2. Per the germline V gene, CDR1 is MNHNY and CDR2 is SVGAGI (reference sequence). CDR3 length: 15 residues. V dropped 4 bases and J dropped 6; count of bases not matched to a gene: 5. The CDR3 here is CASSSSGRAGDTQYF. CDR3 bases: TGTGCCAGCAGTTCTAGCGGGAGGGCCGGGGATACGCAGTATTTT.

CDR3 in DNA: TGTGCCAGCAGCCCCGGGACAGGGCCTCATGGCTACACCTTC. This codes for CASSPGTGPHGYTF. The chain joins TRBV7-9 to TRBJ1-2, with 9 positions matching TRBD1. Germline values: CDR1 SEHNR, CDR2 FQNEAQ (reference sequence). With 5 bases clipped from V and 6 bases from J, the junction kept 7 bases outside the gene matches. The CDR3 covers 14 residues. The full variable domain, its missing parts supplied by reference TRBV7-9 and TRBJ1-2, is DTGVSQNPRHKITKRGQNVTFRCDPISEHNRLYWYRQTLGQGPEFLTYFQNEAQLEKSRLLSDRFSAERPKGSFSTLEIQRTEQGDSAMYLCASSPGTGPHGYTFGSGTRLTVV.

CDR3 sequence: CSASGGQGIYNEQFF. DNA of the CDR3: TGCAGTGCTAGTGGGGGACAGGGTATCTACAATGAGCAGTTCTTC. V usage is TRBV20-1 and J usage is TRBJ2-1; 9 bases agree with TRBD1. The CDR3 extends over 15 amino acids. Germline CDR1 and CDR2: DFQATT and SNEGSKA (reference sequence). V was pared by 3 bases and J by 3 bases, with 6 bases of the junction left unmatched.

The chain couples TRBV12-3 or TRBV12-4 to TRBJ1-1; a possible D gene is TRBD1 (5 bases). Deletions cut 6 bases from V and 4 bases from J, with 21 bases between. There are 16 residues in the CDR3. The CDR3: CASRVRPTEGSTEAFF. The CDR3 DNA follows: TGTGCCAGCAGGGTGAGGCCTACCGAGGGGAGCACTGAAGCTTTCTTT.

The chain joins TRBV5-1 to TRBJ1-6; D is unresolved. Trimming shortened V by 7 bases and J by 10 bases, and 15 bases separated the two germline ends. Germline loops: CDR1 SGHRS, CDR2 YFSETQ. This CDR3 contains 13 residues. CDR3 sequence (DNA): TGCGCCAGCCGGCAGGATTCGAGATCACCCCTCCACTTT. Protein: CASRQDSRSPLHF.

This clonotype appeared a few times. The V gene is TRBV7-8, the J gene TRBJ2-5; 10 nucleotides line up with TRBD2. The CDR3 runs to 15 residues. CDR1 and CDR2 (germline): SGHVS, FQNEAQ. V gave up 3 bases and J gave up 3 bases; unmatched junction bases: 4. Here the CDR3 reads CASSFSGGTKETQYF. The CDR3 DNA reads TGTGCCAGCAGCTTTAGCGGGGGGACTAAAGAGACCCAGTACTTC. Based on the CDR3 plus reference TRBV7-8 and TRBJ2-5, the full variable domain is GAGVSQSPRYKVAKRGQDVALRCDPISGHVSLFWYQQALGQGPEFLTYFQNEAQLDKSGLPSDRFFAERPEGSVSTLKIQRTQQEDSAVYLCASSFSGGTKETQYFGPGTRLLVL.

J is TRBJ2-7 and V is TRBV27; D remains unclear. The CDR3 contains 13 residues. Germline CDR1 and CDR2: MNHEY and SMNVEV (reference sequence). Trimming shortened V by 6 bases and J by 0 bases, and 9 bases separated the two germline ends. The CDR3 loop reads CASRPTGSYEQYF. The CDR3 DNA reads as TGTGCCAGCAGGCCGACGGGCTCCTACGAGCAGTACTTC.

The chain is built from TRBV5-1 and TRBJ2-7; D uncertain. CDR3 length: 14 amino acids. CDR1 is SGHRS and CDR2 is YFSETQ in the germline V gene. V lost 2 bases and J lost 2, with 11 bases in between. The DNA for the CDR3 is TGCGCCAGCAGCTTTGGTAGATCAACCTACGAGCAGTACTTC. Its protein is CASSFGRSTYEQYF.

This clonotype has a handful of counts. V is TRBV7-6 and J is TRBJ2-7; no clear D gene. Trimming left V 0 bases short and J 5 bases short, with 8 bases between. CDR1 and CDR2 (germline): SGHVS, FNYEAQ. CDR3 length: 13 amino acids. The CDR3 here is CASSLAVWNEQYF. DNA for the CDR3: TGTGCCAGCAGCTTAGCGGTGTGGAACGAGCAGTACTTC.

This clonotype was seen a few times. This chain links TRBV7-9 with TRBJ1-6; no firm D call. Germline loops: CDR1 SEHNR, CDR2 FQNEAQ (reference sequence). V shed 4 bases and J shed 5 bases, with 6 bases lying between them. The CDR3 loop spans 13 amino acids. CDR3 bases: TGTGCCAGCAGCTCGACGGATAATTCACCCCTCCACTTT. It is translated as CASSSTDNSPLHF. The variable domain in full, completed from reference TRBV7-9 and TRBJ1-6, reads DTGVSQNPRHKITKRGQNVTFRCDPISEHNRLYWYRQTLGQGPEFLTYFQNEAQLEKSRLLSDRFSAERPKGSFSTLEIQRTEQGDSAMYLCASSSTDNSPLHFGNGTRLTVT.